The entry that follows covers one T cell receptor (beta chain) sequence. Data came from immunoSEQ multiplex PCR; TCRdb stores just in-frame clones and leaves some out. The sample holds around 5,200 clones, over 55% seen once. Intraepithelial lymphocytes and lamina propria lymphocytes were released through processing of graft tissue. The CDR3 has 15 amino acids. V dropped 2 bases and J dropped 2; count of bases not matched to a gene: 1. The germline CDR1 and CDR2 sequences are LGHNA and YNFKEQ. This sample is part of a study of graft-versus-host responses after intestinal transplantation. The sequencing used ileum tissue, collected around 250 days after intestinal transplant. This clonotype originated in a human patient who received an intestinal transplant, so some T cells may come from the graft donor. The rearrangement joins TRBV4-2 to TRBJ2-7; 12 bases agree with TRBD2. The CDR3 loop is CASSQRTSGTYEQYF. CDR3 sequence (DNA): TGTGCCAGCAGCCAACGGACTAGCGGGACCTACGAGCAGTACTTC.